This TCR beta chain derives from a study of blood T cell repertoires in COVID-19. Study-wide background: Acute-phase and convalescent COVID-19 samples originated in the United States, Italy and Spain.

The assay was immunoSEQ multiplex PCR, and TCRdb's table has in-frame clones only and misses some. Of about 260,000 clones listed, roughly 88% are singletons. This CDR3 region has 15 residues. Germline V lookup: CDR1 MNHEY, CDR2 SVGEGT. The V segment lost 6 bases and the J segment 5 bases; nucleotides outside the gene matches: 12. The TCR comes from a woman in her fifties or sixties who had recovered from COVID-19. The source material was PBMCs or T cells enriched from blood (not recorded which). This chain links TRBV6-2 or TRBV6-3 with TRBJ2-5; 7 bases fit TRBD2. CDR3 protein: CASSSGTNLYETQYF. Here the CDR3 DNA reads TGTGCCAGCAGCTCCGGGACTAATCTGTATGAGACCCAGTACTTC.